This T cell receptor (beta chain) stems from a study of T cells after yellow fever vaccination. General study findings and limits: Post-booster reappearance was seen for most primary-vaccination clones (about 95% CD4, about 88% CD8). When the response was secondary, it was weaker but reached its peak faster, day 5 versus 15. Abundant bulk-derived clonotypes could contaminate FACS-sorted repertoires.

Trimming pared 1 base from V and 8 bases from J, leaving 14 bases between. This CDR3 spans 14 amino acids. Germline lookup yields CDR1 SEHNR and CDR2 FQNEAQ (reference sequence). In this sample, this clonotype turned up a few times. Its antigen remains unidentified. A universal primer site and UMIs were added as TCR cDNA was made by 5'RACE template switching. TCRdb re-derived calls from the 5' RACE reads in MiXCR, one entry per CDR3 protein. The sample shows 550,000 to 750,000 distinct CDR3 sequences, about 13% of them seen only once. The source was PBMCs, collected on the day of the yellow fever booster vaccination. This sequence joins TRBV7-9 and TRBJ1-2; D call uncertain. The receptor was derived from a man younger than 40 who received the YFV17D yellow fever vaccine. CDR3 loop: CASSLGRDPSGYTF. The CDR3 nucleotides are TGTGCCAGCAGCTTAGGAAGGGATCCCAGCGGCTACACCTTC. Filled out from reference TRBV7-9 and TRBJ1-2, the complete variable domain reads DTGVSQNPRHKITKRGQNVTFRCDPISEHNRLYWYRQTLGQGPEFLTYFQNEAQLEKSRLLSDRFSAERPKGSFSTLEIQRTEQGDSAMYLCASSLGRDPSGYTFGSGTRLTVV.